This passage covers 23 T cell receptor beta chains from one sample sequenced in a study of human T cells and chemical hapten exposure. TCRdb re-called the RACE reads through MiXCR, storing one row per CDR3 protein. The sample holds some 330,000 distinct CDR3 sequences, around 5% seen once. The sample's time point: pre-sensitization, week 0. Regarding treatment: therapeutic diphenylcyclopropenone sensitization with weekly scalp DPC. The starting material was whole blood, obtained in connection with sensitization to the hapten diphenylcyclopropenone (DPC). These receptors were collected from a woman between 18 and 30 years old with alopecia areata. Some clones in this sample may be carry-over from other donors' samples.

The V and J genes are TRBV7-3 and TRBJ1-5; TRBD1 might be the D (5 bases). Germline V gene data show CDR1 as SGHTA and CDR2 as FQGTGA. This CDR3 region has 17 residues. The germline V and J ends were trimmed by 1 base and 0 bases, with 13 bases remaining between them. CDR3 nucleotides: TGTGCCAGCAGCTTAAACGGGGGACCGTATAGCAATCAGCCCCAGCATTTT. This gives the protein CASSLNGGPYSNQPQHF.

This clonotype was counted ten times or more. The CDR3 spells CASSQDTGYYGYTF. CDR3 coding DNA: TGTGCCAGCAGCCAGGATACAGGGTACTATGGCTACACCTTC. The chain recombines TRBV9 with TRBJ1-2, with a possible D match to TRBD1 (6 bases). The V gene lost 4 bases and the J gene lost 3 bases, with 13 bases spanning the gap. This CDR3 has 14 residues. Germline V CDR1 and CDR2: SGDLS, YYNGEE.

This clonotype was counted a few times. The chain has TRBV20-1 and TRBJ1-4; TRBD1 aligns across 8 bases. Germline V gene data show CDR1 as DFQATT and CDR2 as SNEGSKA (reference sequence). The V gene end was trimmed by 6 bases and the J gene end by 15 bases; junction bases not matched to a gene: 18. The CDR3 sequence is 14 residues long. CDR3 nucleotides: TGCAGTGCGCTAGAGAGTCCGGGACAGGAGTCTATGTTTTTT. It is translated as CSALESPGQESMFF.

This chain links TRBV14 with TRBJ2-6; TRBD1 is a possible D gene (6 bases). Germline V lookup: CDR1 SGHDN, CDR2 FVKESK. CDR3 length equals 17 residues. V lost 1 base and J lost 1, with 11 bases in between. CDR3 protein: CASSQGAQGSGANVLTF. The CDR3 DNA reads as TGTGCCAGCAGCCAAGGAGCTCAGGGGTCTGGGGCCAACGTCCTGACTTTC.

This clonotype was observed many times. The chain carries TRBV18 and TRBJ1-3; TRBD1 aligns across 7 bases. The CDR3 contains 15 residues. The junction had 9 bases not matched to a gene; V was cut back by 6 bases and J by 4 bases. CDR1 is KGHSH, CDR2 LQKENI, per germline. CDR3 sequence: CASSGQIPAGNTIYF. The CDR3 DNA reads TGTGCCAGCTCGGGACAGATTCCCGCGGGAAACACCATATATTTT. Full variable domain (outside the CDR3, taken from reference TRBV18 and TRBJ1-3): NAGVMQNPRHLVRRRGQEARLRCSPMKGHSHVYWYRQLPEEGLKFMVYLQKENIIDESGMPKERFSAEFPKEGPSILRIQQVVRGDSAAYFCASSGQIPAGNTIYFGEGSWLTVV.

This clonotype was detected a few times. The gene calls are TRBV11-1 and TRBJ1-2; 7 bases agree with TRBD1. V shed 3 bases, J shed 5 bases, and the junction held 3 bases outside the gene matches. There are 13 residues in the CDR3. From germline, CDR1 is SGHAT and CDR2 FQDESV (reference sequence). This CDR3 reads CASSLTGIYGYTF. The CDR3 DNA reads as TGTGCCAGCAGCTTGACAGGGATTTATGGCTACACCTTC.

The sample holds a few counts of this clonotype. The genes are TRBV2 and TRBJ2-2, with 9 bases that match TRBD2. Germline lookup yields CDR1 SNHLY and CDR2 FYNNEI. V was pared by 6 bases and J by 2 bases, with 4 bases of the junction left unmatched. The CDR3 has 15 amino acids. The CDR3 sequence is CASSVAGVNTGELFF. The CDR3 DNA is TGTGCCAGCAGCGTAGCGGGGGTTAACACCGGGGAGCTGTTTTTT.

Ten or more counts support this clonotype. The chain combines TRBV6-5 with TRBJ2-3; the match to TRBD1 covers 10 bases. This CDR3 comprises 14 residues. V was pared by 8 bases and J by 1 base, with 3 bases of the junction left unmatched. CDR1 and CDR2 from the germline V gene are MNHEY and SVGAGI. The CDR3 here is CASGTGVGTDTQYF. As DNA, the CDR3 is TGTGCCAGCGGGACAGGGGTTGGCACAGATACGCAGTATTTT.

Notes on this clonotype: At one end, the junction sequence differs from germline, possibly due to a read error. This chain links TRBV7-7 with TRBJ2-3; D is unresolved. Germline lookup yields CDR1 SSHAT and CDR2 FNYEAQ (reference sequence). There are 13 residues in the CDR3. Written as DNA, the CDR3 is TGTGCTAGCAGCTTCGACGAGCTAGGCACGCAGTATTTT. Its translation is CASSFDELGTQYF.

This clonotype was counted ten times or more. The V call is TRBV24-1, the J call TRBJ1-5; no definite D call. Germline V lookup: CDR1 KGHDR, CDR2 SFDVKD. V gave up 1 base and J gave up 0 bases, with 3 bases separating them. The CDR3 runs to 14 residues. The CDR3 protein is CATSDLDSNQPQHF. The CDR3 DNA is TGTGCCACCAGTGATTTAGATAGCAATCAGCCCCAGCATTTT.

The V call is TRBV4-1, the J call TRBJ2-3; D not resolved. The CDR3 sequence is 17 residues long. Per germline, CDR1 MGHRA and CDR2 YSYEKL. Trimming shortened V by 0 bases and J by 2 bases, and 15 bases separated the two germline ends. The CDR3 loop reads CASSQEVAATNTDTQYF. The CDR3 nucleotides are TGCGCCAGCAGCCAAGAGGTGGCAGCCACCAACACAGATACGCAGTATTTT.

V is TRBV4-2 and J is TRBJ1-2, with a possible D match to TRBD1 (5 bases). The germline gives CDR1 LGHNA, CDR2 YNFKEQ. V was trimmed by 0 bases and J by 3 bases, leaving 8 bases between them. The length of the CDR3 is 14 residues. This CDR3 reads CASSQDGTYYGYTF. CDR3 sequence (DNA): TGTGCCAGCAGCCAAGATGGGACCTACTATGGCTACACCTTC.

This clonotype was seen only a few times. The chain carries TRBV7-6 and TRBJ2-3; D is ambiguous. This CDR3 region has 14 residues. V was cut by 1 base and J by 8 bases, with 13 bases left in between. The germline V gene encodes CDR1 SGHVS and CDR2 FNYEAQ. Here the CDR3 DNA reads TGTGCCAGCAGCTTAGTGTTCGACTCCCGTACGCAGTATTTT. Its translation: CASSLVFDSRTQYF.

This clonotype was found many times. V usage is TRBV4-1 and J usage is TRBJ2-7, with D unclear. The CDR3 has 13 amino acids. Trimming shortened V by 0 bases and J by 6 bases, and 9 bases separated the two germline ends. Germline CDR1 reads MGHRA; CDR2 reads YSYEKL. CDR3 region: CASSQELSTEQYF. CDR3 coding DNA: TGCGCCAGCAGCCAAGAGCTTTCGACCGAGCAGTACTTC.

The chain uses TRBV20-1 and TRBJ2-1; D not certain. Per germline, CDR1 DFQATT and CDR2 SNEGSKA (reference sequence). V lost 0 bases to trimming and J lost 0 bases, with 6 bases between them. This CDR3 is built from 14 residues. The CDR3 region is CSAREFPSYNEQFF. The CDR3 DNA reads TGCAGTGCTAGAGAGTTTCCCTCCTACAATGAGCAGTTCTTC.

This clonotype has ten or more counts. This rearrangement joins TRBV5-1 to TRBJ2-6; D not certain. V was cut by 1 base and J by 1 base, with 6 bases left in between. The germline CDR1 and CDR2 sequences are SGHRS and YFSETQ. The CDR3 is 15 residues long. The CDR3 nucleotides are TGCGCCAGCAGCTTGAGACCTTCTGGGGCCAACGTCCTGACTTTC. Its translation is CASSLRPSGANVLTF. Supplemented by reference TRBV5-1 and TRBJ2-6, the full variable domain reads KAGVTQTPRYLIKTRGQQVTLSCSPISGHRSVSWYQQTPGQGLQFLFEYFSETQRNKGNFPGRFSGRQFSNSRSEMNVSTLELGDSALYLCASSLRPSGANVLTFGAGSRLTVL.

This clonotype was counted a few times. The chain uses TRBV11-2 and TRBJ2-1; D remains ambiguous. Trimming pared 5 bases from V and 4 bases from J, leaving 18 bases between. Looked up from germline, CDR1 is SGHAT and CDR2 is FQNNGV. The CDR3 runs to 16 residues. The CDR3 DNA follows: TGTGCCAGCAGCAGCATTACGTCGGCTGAGTACAATGAGCAGTTCTTC. It yields the protein CASSSITSAEYNEQFF.

This clonotype was seen more than once but under ten times. The chain uses TRBV4-2 and TRBJ2-1; D remains unclear. The CDR3 is made up of 15 amino acids. CDR1 LGHNA and CDR2 YNFKEQ come from the germline V gene. The V end was cut by 1 base, the J end by 2 bases, with 9 bases between. The CDR3 nucleotides read TGTGCCAGCAGCCAAGGTCCGGCGGCCTACAATGAGCAGTTCTTC. Its protein is CASSQGPAAYNEQFF.

Ten or more counts support this clonotype. The chain is built from TRBV7-2 and TRBJ1-4; D remains ambiguous. CDR1 and CDR2 from the germline V gene are SGHTA and FQGNSA. The CDR3 extends over 13 amino acids. V dropped 5 bases and J dropped 11 bases, with 15 bases sitting between them. The CDR3 region is CASSLRRAEKLFF. DNA of the CDR3: TGTGCCAGCAGCCTACGGCGTGCCGAGAAACTGTTTTTT.

The sample holds many counts of this clonotype. The chain combines TRBV6-5 with TRBJ2-7, with D possibly being TRBD1 or TRBD2 (5 bases each). Trimming shortened V by 7 bases and J by 0 bases, and 16 bases separated the two germline ends. Germline V gene sequence: CDR1 MNHEY, CDR2 SVGAGI. The CDR3 is 15 amino acids. CDR3 nucleotide sequence: TGTGCCAGCAAATTTTTCCCGGGACCCTCCTACGAGCAGTACTTC. Its protein is CASKFFPGPSYEQYF.

This clonotype was seen more than once but under ten times. The rearrangement uses TRBV4-3 and TRBJ1-4; TRBD1 matches 10 bases. Per the germline V gene, CDR1 is LGHNA and CDR2 is YSLEER. This CDR3 comprises 14 residues. The ends lost 2 bases at V and 12 bases at J; junction bases unmatched: 6. The CDR3 loop is CASSQYGQGEQLFF. CDR3 nucleotides: TGCGCCAGCAGCCAATACGGACAGGGGGAGCAACTGTTTTTT.

This clonotype was detected many times. The chain is built from TRBV13 and TRBJ1-1; TRBD1 aligns across 8 bases. The germline V gene encodes CDR1 PRHDT and CDR2 FYEKMQ (reference sequence). CDR3 length equals 14 residues. V trimming: 5 bases; J trimming: 3 bases; junction bases outside the gene matches: 5. The CDR3 region is CASSPGQGYTEAFF. The CDR3 DNA reads as TGTGCCAGCAGCCCCGGACAGGGTTACACTGAAGCTTTCTTT.

This clonotype occurred many times. The genes are TRBV2 and TRBJ1-1; D might be TRBD1 (5 bases). CDR1 SNHLY and CDR2 FYNNEI come from the germline V gene. The CDR3 totals 13 residues. V was pared by 6 bases and J by 5 bases, with 13 bases between. Written as DNA, the CDR3 is TGTGCCAGCAGCCGGGACGCTAAAACTGAAGCTTTCTTT. Translated, it gives CASSRDAKTEAFF. Supplemented by reference TRBV2 and TRBJ1-1, the full variable domain reads EPEVTQTPSHQVTQMGQEVILRCVPISNHLYFYWYRQILGQKVEFLVSFYNNEISEKSEIFDDQFSVERPDGSNFTLKIRSTKLEDSAMYFCASSRDAKTEAFFGQGTRLTVV.